This T cell receptor (beta chain) comes out of a study of T cell repertoires in cytomegalovirus infection. At the level of the study: The authors relied on CMV epitopes, both recently identified HLA-C-restricted and well-studied HLA-B-restricted. Both CMV infection and a matching HLA type were indicated by public TCR beta signatures.

CDR3 size: 14 residues. Germline assignment: CDR1 LGHNA and CDR2 YSLEER. V was trimmed by 3 bases and J by 3 bases, leaving 11 bases between them. This clonotype was counted many times. Its antigen is undetermined. General study findings and limits: CMV-specific TCR beta clonotypes restricted by HLA-C dominated the ex vivo response.

TCRdb called the reads again in MiXCR, with one record for every CDR3 protein. The repertoire holds roughly 90,000 distinct CDR3 sequences, with 20% to 30% as singletons. The chain employs TRBV4-3 and TRBJ1-1; TRBD1 is a possible D gene (5 bases). Specimen: CD8+ T cells from cultured PBMCs, collected from culture after CMV antigen stimulation. The source of this sequence is a human donor in good health (CMV status not recorded). Some clones in this sample may be carry-over from other donors' samples. CDR3: CASSQGLVDTEAFF. CDR3 nucleotides: TGCGCCAGCAGCCAGGGGCTAGTCGACACTGAAGCTTTCTTT.